The 29 T cell receptor beta chains given below trace back to one sample, sequenced in a study of blood T cell repertoires in COVID-19. TCRdb keeps only in-frame clones here, not all; method: immunoSEQ multiplex PCR. The profile shows about 310,000 clones, 75% to 90% of them singletons. The sequenced material came from PBMCs or T cells enriched from blood (not recorded which). Source of these receptors: a man aged 30 to 39 who had recovered from COVID-19.

V usage is TRBV7-9 and J usage is TRBJ2-5; D is perhaps TRBD1 (5 bases). The CDR3 is 14 residues long. Germline V gene sequence: CDR1 SEHNR, CDR2 FQNEAQ (reference sequence). The V and J ends lost 3 bases and 4 bases respectively, with 12 bases between them. In DNA, the CDR3 is TGTGCCAGCAGCTTTCAGGGTCGGGTAGAGACCCAGTACTTC. This encodes CASSFQGRVETQYF.

J is TRBJ2-5 and V is TRBV4-3; perhaps TRBD2 as D (6 bases). The V end was cut by 0 bases, the J end by 7 bases, with 12 bases between. CDR1 is LGHNA, CDR2 YSLEER, per germline. There are 14 residues in the CDR3. CDR3 DNA sequence: TGCGCCAGCAGCCAAGAACCGGGGGTAGGGACCCAGTACTTC. It translates to CASSQEPGVGTQYF.

The chain is built from TRBV5-4 and TRBJ1-1, with a weak D call TRBD1 (5 bases). The length of the CDR3 is 13 residues. The ends were cut back, 0 bases at V and 6 bases at J, with 9 bases in the middle. CDR1 and CDR2 from the germline V gene are SGHNT and YYREEE (reference sequence). CDR3 region: CASSLAGSSEAFF. Here the CDR3 DNA reads TGTGCCAGCAGCTTGGCAGGGTCGTCTGAAGCTTTCTTT.

Comments on this clone: Other DNA sequences in this specimen translate into the identical CDR3. This rearrangement joins TRBV18 to TRBJ2-7, with 8 bases that match TRBD1. The CDR3 has 14 amino acids. V trimming: 2 bases; J trimming: 3 bases; junction bases outside the gene matches: 3. CDR1 and CDR2 from the germline V gene are KGHSH and LQKENI. CDR3 DNA sequence: TGTGCCAGCTCACCAGGTACAGGGGGCTACGAGCAGTACTTC. This encodes CASSPGTGGYEQYF.

There are a few counts of this clone. The chain combines TRBV24-1 with TRBJ2-2, with a tentative D call TRBD2 (7 bases). Germline V CDR1 and CDR2: KGHDR, SFDVKD. Trimming left V 9 bases short and J 3 bases short, with 13 bases between. The CDR3 loop spans 14 amino acids. This CDR3 reads CATDGGAYTGELFF. CDR3 in DNA: TGTGCCACCGATGGGGGGGCCTACACCGGGGAGCTGTTTTTT.

This chain links TRBV14 with TRBJ1-5; TRBD1 is a possible D gene (6 bases). Per germline, CDR1 SGHDN and CDR2 FVKESK. The V end was cut by 4 bases, the J end by 3 bases, with 10 bases between. The CDR3 runs 14 residues. The chain's CDR3 is CASSPTGSNQPQHF. The CDR3 nucleotides are TGTGCCAGCAGCCCCACAGGGTCCAATCAGCCCCAGCATTTT.

V gene TRBV3-1 (or the pseudogene TRBV3-2) combines with J gene TRBJ2-5; 14 bases align to TRBD2. CDR1 is LGHDT and CDR2 is YNNKEL in the germline V gene (reference sequence). The length of the CDR3 is 16 residues. With 1 base clipped from V and 3 bases from J, the junction kept 1 base outside the gene matches. CDR3 DNA: TGTGCCAGCAGCCAAGGGACTAGCGGGGGGAAAGAGACCCAGTACTTC. Translation gives CASSQGTSGGKETQYF.

The chain recombines TRBV5-1 with TRBJ2-7; the match to TRBD1 covers 10 bases. V dropped 0 bases and J dropped 9; count of bases not matched to a gene: 12. Looked up from germline, CDR1 is SGHRS and CDR2 is YFSETQ. The CDR3 is 16 amino acids. CDR3 protein: CASSLASDRGQRGQYF. The DNA of the CDR3 is TGCGCCAGCAGCTTGGCCAGCGACAGGGGGCAGAGGGGGCAGTACTTC.

The table lists this clone with a count of one. The chain joins TRBV5-8 to TRBJ1-1; 9 bases map to TRBD1. The CDR3 runs 14 residues. CDR1 and CDR2 from the germline V gene are SGHTS and YDEGEE. Losses at the gene ends were 4 bases for V and 4 bases for J; bases not matched to a gene: 5. This CDR3 is CASSGGTGFTEAFF. The CDR3 DNA reads as TGTGCCAGCAGCGGGGGGACAGGGTTCACTGAAGCTTTCTTT.

This clone was detected once. The V call is TRBV7-2, the J call TRBJ2-3; tentative D call: TRBD2 (5 bases). Germline values: CDR1 SGHTA, CDR2 FQGNSA. CDR3 length: 18 amino acids. V lost 3 bases and J lost 5, with 24 bases in between. The CDR3 coding sequence is TGTGCCAGCAGCTTTTTGTCGGCTAGCCAAGCGGTCGGAGATACGCAGTATTTT. This encodes CASSFLSASQAVGDTQYF. The full variable domain, completed using reference TRBV7-2 and TRBJ2-3, is GAGVSQSPSNKVTEKGKDVELRCDPISGHTALYWYRQSLGQGLEFLIYFQGNSAPDKSGLPSDRFSAERTGGSVSTLTIQRTQQEDSAVYLCASSFLSASQAVGDTQYFGPGTRLTVL.

Only one count was recorded for this clone. The V gene is TRBV5-8, the J gene TRBJ1-1; D is perhaps TRBD1 (5 bases). Germline assignment: CDR1 SGHTS and CDR2 YDEGEE. This CDR3 has 15 amino acids. The germline V and J ends were trimmed by 0 bases and 0 bases, with 9 bases remaining between them. The CDR3: CASSLAGRVNTEAFF. Written as DNA, the CDR3 is TGTGCCAGCAGCTTGGCCGGCAGGGTGAACACTGAAGCTTTCTTT.

The chain joins TRBV5-6 to TRBJ2-4; unclear D gene. CDR1 and CDR2 (germline): SGHDT, YYEEEE. The CDR3 extends over 14 amino acids. Trimming pared 4 bases from V and 4 bases from J, leaving 12 bases between. The CDR3 region has the DNA TGTGCCAGCAGCCAACTTAGCCTAAAAAACATTCAGTACTTC. This translates into CASSQLSLKNIQYF.

V and J are TRBV7-9 and TRBJ1-1, with D hard to call. CDR1 SEHNR and CDR2 FQNEAQ come from the germline V gene (reference sequence). This CDR3 region has 12 residues. V was cut by 5 bases and J by 6 bases, with 10 bases left in between. The CDR3 is CASSLPRAEAFF. The CDR3 DNA sequence: TGTGCCAGCAGCCTCCCGAGGGCTGAAGCTTTCTTT.

This chain joins TRBV11-3 and TRBJ2-7, with TRBD1 as a possible D gene (6 bases). Germline V gene sequence: CDR1 SGHNT, CDR2 YENEEA. V lost 4 bases and J 4 bases, leaving 11 bases between the germline ends. The CDR3 is 13 amino acids. CDR3: CASSWTAGYEQYF. In DNA, the CDR3 is TGTGCCAGCAGCTGGACAGCTGGATACGAGCAGTACTTC.

As for this clone: This same CDR3 is encoded by further DNA sequences in the sample. CDR3 in DNA: TGTGCCAGTAGTATCCTGGGACAGCCTAATGAAAAACTGTTTTTT. This codes for CASSILGQPNEKLFF. The rearrangement links TRBV19 to TRBJ1-4; 7 bases fit TRBD1. The CDR3 has 15 residues. Germline loops: CDR1 LNHDA, CDR2 SQIVND (reference sequence). J gave up 3 bases and V 3 bases, and 4 bases lay outside the gene matches. The full variable domain, completed using reference TRBV19 and TRBJ1-4, is DGGITQSPKYLFRKEGQNVTLSCEQNLNHDAMYWYRQDPGQGLRLIYYSQIVNDFQKGDIAEGYSVSREKKESFPLTVTSAQKNPTAFYLCASSILGQPNEKLFFGSGTQLSVL.

This rearrangement joins TRBV18 to TRBJ1-2; 7 bases fit TRBD1. V trimming: 3 bases; J trimming: 2 bases; junction bases outside the gene matches: 3. CDR1 KGHSH and CDR2 LQKENI come from the germline V gene. The CDR3 totals 14 residues. This chain's CDR3 is CASSPPGQNYGYTF. The DNA of the CDR3 is TGTGCCAGCTCACCCCCGGGACAGAACTATGGCTACACCTTC. The variable domain in full, completed from reference TRBV18 and TRBJ1-2, reads NAGVMQNPRHLVRRRGQEARLRCSPMKGHSHVYWYRQLPEEGLKFMVYLQKENIIDESGMPKERFSAEFPKEGPSILRIQQVVRGDSAAYFCASSPPGQNYGYTFGSGTRLTVV.

CDR3 loop: CASSPAGGNYGYTF. The CDR3 DNA reads TGTGCCAGCAGCCCCGCAGGGGGGAACTATGGCTACACCTTC. The chain has TRBV7-9 and TRBJ1-2; TRBD1 aligns across 7 bases. The V gene's germline CDR1 is SEHNR and CDR2 FQNEAQ (reference sequence). The CDR3 is 14 amino acids. With V trimmed by 5 bases and J by 2 bases, 5 bases remained unmatched.

V and J are TRBV5-4 and TRBJ2-7; 10 bases agree with TRBD1. J was trimmed by 3 bases and V by 4 bases; bases with no gene match: 10. Germline CDR1 and CDR2: SGHNT and YYREEE (reference sequence). CDR3 length equals 16 residues. The CDR3 DNA reads as TGTGCCAGCAGCATAGATGGGACAGGGGCCTTCTACGAGCAGTACTTC. The encoded protein is CASSIDGTGAFYEQYF.

This chain links TRBV19 with TRBJ1-2, with TRBD1 matching 8 bases. Germline trimming cut 4 bases from V and 6 bases from J; bases unmatched to any gene: 4. The CDR3 is made up of 13 amino acids. CDR1 LNHDA and CDR2 SQIVND come from the germline V gene (reference sequence). The CDR3 spells CASSTTGADGYTF. The DNA of the CDR3 is TGTGCCAGTAGTACGACAGGGGCTGATGGCTACACCTTC.

This clone was seen just once. The V gene is TRBV7-9, the J gene TRBJ1-5, with D unresolved. CDR3 length: 15 residues. Germline V gives CDR1 SEHNR, CDR2 FQNEAQ (reference sequence). The V gene lost 5 bases and the J gene lost 1 base, with 12 bases spanning the gap. The CDR3 DNA reads as TGTGCCAGCAGCCCACCCGGAGACAGCAATCAGCCCCAGCATTTT. The encoded protein is CASSPPGDSNQPQHF.

V usage is TRBV9 and J usage is TRBJ1-6, with 7 positions matching TRBD1. The CDR3 is 17 residues long. Per the germline V gene, CDR1 is SGDLS and CDR2 is YYNGEE. Trimming took 4 bases from V and 6 from J; bases not matched to a gene: 13. CDR3 nucleotides: TGTGCCAGCAGCCCCCGAGATCAGGGGGTGTTTAATTCACCCCTCCACTTT. Translated, it gives CASSPRDQGVFNSPLHF.

CDR3 DNA: TGTGCCAGCAGTCCCCCCGGGACTGTTGCCGAGCAGTTCTTC. This sequence encodes CASSPPGTVAEQFF. The chain combines TRBV6-2 or TRBV6-3 with TRBJ2-1; D is perhaps TRBD2 (6 bases). CDR1 is MNHEY, CDR2 SVGEGT, per germline. Trimming cost V 5 bases and J 10 bases, with 18 bases left between them. The CDR3 has 14 residues.

The chain couples TRBV9 to TRBJ1-2, with D perhaps matching TRBD1 (6 bases). Germline values: CDR1 SGDLS, CDR2 YYNGEE. V was pared by 0 bases and J by 9 bases, with 15 bases between. The CDR3 has 14 amino acids. CDR3 in amino acids: CASSVDPAQGSYTF. The CDR3 DNA reads as TGTGCCAGCAGCGTAGACCCCGCACAGGGAAGCTACACCTTC.

To note about this clone: Other DNA sequences in this sample translate to the same CDR3. J is TRBJ1-1 and V is TRBV5-1; 8 bases line up with TRBD1. Trimming at V came to 2 bases and at J to 7 bases, leaving 1 base not matched to a gene. From germline, CDR1 is SGHRS and CDR2 YFSETQ. This CDR3 spans 12 amino acids. The CDR3 is CASSLGQGEAFF. CDR3 bases: TGCGCCAGCAGCTTAGGACAGGGTGAAGCTTTCTTT.

V gene TRBV18 combines with J gene TRBJ1-2, with D hard to call. The ends were cut back, 2 bases at V and 5 bases at J, with 9 bases in the middle. The CDR3 has 13 residues. Germline assignment: CDR1 KGHSH and CDR2 LQKENI. CDR3 DNA: TGTGCCAGCTCACCATTACCGGGATATGGCTACACCTTC. Translating it yields CASSPLPGYGYTF. Complete variable domain (other parts from reference TRBV18 and TRBJ1-2): NAGVMQNPRHLVRRRGQEARLRCSPMKGHSHVYWYRQLPEEGLKFMVYLQKENIIDESGMPKERFSAEFPKEGPSILRIQQVVRGDSAAYFCASSPLPGYGYTFGSGTRLTVV.

The rearrangement links TRBV30 to TRBJ2-3; 8 bases align to TRBD2. There are 14 residues in the CDR3. The V gene's germline CDR1 is GTSNPN and CDR2 SVGIG (reference sequence). Losses at the gene ends were 3 bases for V and 7 bases for J; bases not matched to a gene: 9. CDR3 bases: TGTGCCTGGAGACCGGGGGGGGTTGGGAATACGCAGTATTTT. It encodes CAWRPGGVGNTQYF.

The CDR3 region is CASTPRVGGGRNEQFF. DNA for the CDR3: TGTGCCAGCACCCCCCGCGTCGGCGGCGGGCGCAATGAGCAGTTCTTC. The chain combines TRBV27 with TRBJ2-1; tentative D call: TRBD2 (5 bases). V lost 7 bases and J 6 bases, leaving 22 bases between the germline ends. The germline gives CDR1 MNHEY, CDR2 SMNVEV (reference sequence). This CDR3 contains 16 residues.

This clone is large in the sample. This chain links TRBV6-2 or TRBV6-3 with TRBJ2-1; D unclear. This CDR3 has 12 residues. Trimming left V 1 base short and J 4 bases short, with 2 bases between. The germline gives CDR1 MNHEY, CDR2 SVGEGT. CDR3 residues: CASSYLYNEQFF. The CDR3 DNA reads as TGTGCCAGCAGTTACTTATACAATGAGCAGTTCTTC.

The chain has TRBV7-2 and TRBJ2-7; D possibly corresponds to TRBD2 (7 bases). Trimming removed 4 bases from V and 6 bases from J, with 16 bases in between. CDR3 length: 14 residues. From germline, CDR1 is SGHTA and CDR2 FQGNSA. In DNA form, the CDR3 reads TGTGCCAGCAGCTCGACCCGGGGGGCGGTCGAGCAGTACTTC. It is translated as CASSSTRGAVEQYF.